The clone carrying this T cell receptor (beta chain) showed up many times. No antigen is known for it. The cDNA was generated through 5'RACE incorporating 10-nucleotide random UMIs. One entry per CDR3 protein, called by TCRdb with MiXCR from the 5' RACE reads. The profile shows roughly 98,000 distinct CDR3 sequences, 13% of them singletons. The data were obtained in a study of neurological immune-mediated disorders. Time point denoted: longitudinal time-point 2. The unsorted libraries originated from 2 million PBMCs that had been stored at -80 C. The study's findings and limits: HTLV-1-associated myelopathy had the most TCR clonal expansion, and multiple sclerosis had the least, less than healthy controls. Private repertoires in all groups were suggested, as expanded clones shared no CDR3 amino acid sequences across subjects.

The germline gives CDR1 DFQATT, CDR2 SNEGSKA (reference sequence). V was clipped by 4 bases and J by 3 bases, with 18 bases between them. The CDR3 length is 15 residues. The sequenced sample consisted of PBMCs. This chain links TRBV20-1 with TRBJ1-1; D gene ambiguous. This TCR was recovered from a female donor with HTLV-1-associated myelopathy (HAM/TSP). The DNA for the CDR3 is TGCAGTGCTACTCAAGGATCTTTGGCTTACACTGAAGCTTTCTTT. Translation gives CSATQGSLAYTEAFF.